This T cell receptor beta chain was recovered during a study of vaccination and CD4 T cells after COVID-19 (dated by TCRdb to the early 2020s). Study-level background: SARS-CoV-2 positivity had been established in the convalescent patients by nasal swab PCR, and mild disease was recorded in under ten of these patients and severe disease in one. Post-COVID blood samples from convalescent patients were collected a median of around 110 days after diagnosis, with a range of about 35 to 180 days. Control cultures used a CEFX viral epitope pool as positive control, an HIV-1 Nef peptide pool as negative control, or no peptide. Six males and four females were included in the convalescent cohort, with two Hispanic individuals, seven Caucasians, two Asians and one multiracial person represented. The spike-specific CD4+ TCR repertoire was compared before and after mRNA vaccination in over nine COVID-19 convalescent patients and a handful of infection-naive healthy vaccine recipients. Post-vaccine blood samples were taken a median of about 72 days after the second vaccine dose, with a range of about 13 to 250 days. Participants received two doses of either the Pfizer-BioNTech BNT162b2 vaccine (n=8) or the Moderna mRNA-1273 vaccine (n=2). The cultures were stimulated with overlapping spike peptide pools from SARS-CoV-2 and from the common cold coronaviruses HCoV-NL63, HCoV-OC43 and HCoV-229E. Paper-wide results and their limitations: The median count of SARS-CoV-2-reactive clonotypes went up from around 21 after infection to a few dozen after vaccination, although the change was not significant. In convalescent patients, a median roughly 87% of post-vaccine SARS-CoV-2-reactive clones were detected only after vaccination, and vaccine-specific priming was suggested by this finding. Only a relatively small number of convalescent patients were included in the study, and early timepoints following natural infection were not analyzed. Nearly all vaccine-specific clones in convalescent patients (304 of 307) were mono-reactive for SARS-CoV-2 spike rather than cross-reactive with common cold coronaviruses.

In light of the paper, this sample's treatment or condition label describes: 10-day PBMC culture with coronavirus spike peptide pools or control peptides (ViraFEST assay). The study used the ViraFEST assay, which expanded antigen-specific T cells with peptide pools and then identified expanded clonotypes by TCR sequencing. The positive SARS-CoV-2 PCR tests of the convalescent patients were dated from March to December 2020, before the Alpha, Beta and Delta variants emerged in the United States. Each well held roughly 2 million PBMCs cultured in IMDM containing roughly 5% human AB serum and roughly 10 IU/ml IL-2, with roughly 10 ug/ml peptide pools added. Half of the culture medium was replaced with fresh IL-2-containing medium on days 3 and 7. CD4+ T cells were isolated after approximately ten days of culture through negative selection using the EasySep CD4+ T cell isolation kit. Ficoll-Paque Plus gradient centrifugation was used to isolate PBMCs from whole blood, and the isolated PBMCs were then either used fresh or cryopreserved at -140C. Each culture condition was generally run in triplicate wells.

Receptors were amplified or captured by PCR. TCR sequencing of DNA from cultured CD4+ T cells used the Oncomine TCR Beta short-read assay at the Johns Hopkins FTIC core. Genomic DNA was extracted from the cultured CD4+ T cells with the QIAamp micro DNA kit. Oncomine TCR Beta libraries from cultured CD4+ T cells were pooled with unique dual indexes and sequenced on an Illumina iSeq 100. Per the authors' processing: Non-productive sequences were filtered out, and CDR3s that did not start with C, did not end with F or W, or were shorter than 7 amino acids were discarded. The MANAFEST web application identified antigen-specific clonotypes by comparing peptide-stimulated wells against reference wells and other culture wells. For a clone to be called positive, the clone needed an FDR below 0.05, an odds ratio above 5, and a productive frequency above 0.1% in at least two of three replicate wells. Cross-reactive clonotypes were defined as significantly expanded in both SARS-CoV-2 spike wells and at least one common cold coronavirus spike condition. Levenshtein distances (stringdist) and unrooted phylogenetic trees (ape) in R version 3.6.1 were used to assess CDR3 homology. TCRdb redid the processing of the public reads, applying fastp at Q25 and MiXCR, and retained in-frame beta chains. Rows with a matching CDR3 protein are joined into one entry that keeps the most common DNA and genes. Here the V and J calls rest on TCRdb's processing, not on the authors' analysis. The sample contains about 11,000 distinct CDR3 sequences, 53% of them found a single time. 10% to 15% of the sample is held by the ten biggest clonotypes.

A word on this clonotype: Its antigen is unknown. Base qualities are not provided; no much larger clone lies one nucleotide away.

For CDR1 and CDR2, the germline V gene (reference sequence) lists DFQATT and SNEGSKA. Compared with germline, V lacks 3 bases and J lacks 5 bases; bases without a gene match: 7. The CDR3 numbers 14 residues from cysteine through phenylalanine. The CDR3 DNA has 42 bases and is translated from base 1. The sequence came from a human donor who had recovered from COVID-19. The specimen sequenced was CD4+ T cells from blood, cultured in vitro. This chain is built from TRBV20-1 and TRBJ1-2; 9 middle bases align to TRBD1. Here the CDR3 is given as CSASPGQGIYGYTF. The DNA sequence is as follows: TGCAGTGCTAGCCCGGGACAGGGAATATATGGCTACACCTTC.